What follows is one T cell receptor delta chain and its context. At one boundary the junction diverges from the germline segment, which might be a read error. This sample stems from a study of gamma-delta T cells after stem cell transplantation. This CDR3 spans 23 amino acids. CDR1 and CDR2 (germline): GEAIGNYY, EKD. TCRdb processed the RT-PCR reads again with the CATT caller. Of some 2,500 delta-chain clones in the sample, around 1.4% were seen once. The specimen sequenced was gamma-delta T cells. This sequence was found in a human donor. It is not recorded whose cells these are; they may come from a transplant donor. The chain carries TRDV2 and TRDJ1; TRDD3 matches at 11 bases. The CDR3 DNA follows: TGTGCCTGTGACACGGTTCAGGGCTTAGTACTGGGGGATAATTTCTTTTCGACCGATGAACTCATCTTT. Amino acids: CACDTVQGLVLGDNFFSTDELIF.